The sequence of this TCR beta chain was determined in a study of blood T cell repertoires in COVID-19. Germline V gene sequence: CDR1 LNHDA, CDR2 SQIVND (reference sequence). This CDR3 is built from 14 residues. Trimming cost V 5 bases and J 2 bases, with 13 bases left between them. Source study methods: Nucleated cell counts were estimated from reference gene primer amplification. Profiling relied on immunoSEQ multiplex PCR, and the TCRdb table lists in-frame clones only, not all of them. The DNA was the basis for D and trimming; V, J and clone size are from that table. The repertoire holds under 250,000 clones, with about 82% as singletons.

The chain carries TRBV19 and TRBJ2-7; D possibly corresponds to TRBD2 (7 bases). What was sequenced was peripheral blood. The receptor was isolated from a man aged 80 or over with acute or convalescent COVID-19. CDR3 sequence: CASSVQGGTYEQYF. The CDR3 DNA reads TGTGCCAGTAGTGTACAGGGAGGGACCTACGAGCAGTACTTC.